This passage covers 19 T cell receptor beta chains from one sample sequenced in a study of graft-versus-host responses after intestinal transplantation. Antigen specificity for these receptors is unknown. Measured with immunoSEQ multiplex PCR; TCRdb has only the in-frame clones, and not every one. Of 120,000 or so clones in the sample, 93% are singletons; the top ten hold roughly 0.5%. Specimen: unstimulated CD8+ T cells sorted from spleen or lymph node cells, collected before intestinal transplant. Every receptor here comes from a human donor who received an intestinal transplant.

The chain combines TRBV6-1 with TRBJ2-4; no definite D call. Trimming left V 0 bases short and J 7 bases short, with 7 bases between. Germline V gene lookup returns CDR1 MNHNS and CDR2 SASEGT. There are 13 residues in the CDR3. DNA of the CDR3: TGTGCCAGCAGTGAAGCCCCCGGGAACATTCAGTACTTC. Its protein is CASSEAPGNIQYF.

The V call is TRBV10-3, the J call TRBJ1-1; 7 bases are a match to TRBD1. CDR3 length: 13 residues. J was trimmed by 3 bases and V by 6 bases; bases with no gene match: 4. Germline loops: CDR1 ENHRY, CDR2 SYGVKD. In nucleotides, the CDR3 is TGTGCCATCAGGGACAGGTCATACACTGAAGCTTTCTTT. This sequence encodes CAIRDRSYTEAFF.

J is TRBJ2-1 and V is TRBV6-4, with D tentatively TRBD1 (5 bases). V was shortened by 9 bases and J by 5 bases, with 20 bases between the two germline ends. The CDR3 has 15 amino acids. In germline, CDR1 is MRHNA, CDR2 SNTAGT. The CDR3 here is CASSPGAGRHNEQFF. In DNA, the CDR3 is TGTGCCAGTTCCCCGGGTGCAGGGCGCCACAATGAGCAGTTCTTC.

The chain employs TRBV14 and TRBJ2-7, with 9 bases aligning to TRBD1. The V gene end was trimmed by 5 bases and the J gene end by 2 bases; junction bases not matched to a gene: 7. CDR3 length equals 15 residues. Germline CDR1 reads SGHDN; CDR2 reads FVKESK. CDR3 loop: CASSVSGTGPYEQYF. CDR3 coding DNA: TGTGCCAGCAGCGTCTCCGGGACAGGGCCCTACGAGCAGTACTTC.

The J gene is TRBJ2-7, the V gene TRBV7-8, with 8 bases lining up with TRBD1. Germline CDR1 and CDR2: SGHVS and FQNEAQ. Trimming at V came to 3 bases and at J to 6 bases, leaving 13 bases not matched to a gene. CDR3 size: 16 residues. The CDR3 is CASSLDLTGARSEQYF. In DNA, the CDR3 is TGTGCCAGCAGCTTGGATCTGACAGGGGCGAGGAGCGAGCAGTACTTC.

V and J are TRBV4-1 and TRBJ1-1, with a tentative D call TRBD1 (5 bases). Trimming removed 4 bases from V and 1 base from J, with 16 bases in between. Germline CDR1 reads MGHRA; CDR2 reads YSYEKL. The CDR3 consists of 16 residues. The CDR3 protein is CASSLMRLGTNTEAFF. CDR3 sequence (DNA): TGCGCCAGCAGCCTCATGAGGCTTGGGACGAACACTGAAGCTTTCTTT.

This chain joins TRBV7-8 and TRBJ2-4, with D possibly TRBD2 on 5 matching bases. V lost 1 base, J lost 8 bases, and 9 bases lay in between. CDR1 is SGHVS, CDR2 FQNEAQ, per germline. This CDR3 contains 13 residues. The CDR3, as DNA: TGTGCCAGCAGCTTAGACCCGCGGGACATTCAGTACTTC. Translated, it gives CASSLDPRDIQYF.

This clone came up a few times. The CDR3 is CASSTGGRNEQYF. The CDR3 DNA sequence: TGTGCCAGTAGTACTGGGGGGAGGAACGAGCAGTACTTC. The gene calls are TRBV19 and TRBJ2-7; perhaps TRBD2 as D (6 bases). V lost 4 bases to trimming and J lost 5 bases, with 12 bases between them. Germline V gene lookup returns CDR1 LNHDA and CDR2 SQIVND (reference sequence). The CDR3 has 13 amino acids. Drawing the rest from reference TRBV19 and TRBJ2-7, the complete variable domain is DGGITQSPKYLFRKEGQNVTLSCEQNLNHDAMYWYRQDPGQGLRLIYYSQIVNDFQKGDIAEGYSVSREKKESFPLTVTSAQKNPTAFYLCASSTGGRNEQYFGPGTRLTVT.

In the case of this clone: At the DNA level, this CDR3 is encoded by other sequences in the same sample as well. J is TRBJ2-7 and V is TRBV6-5, with 9 bases lining up with TRBD2. CDR1 and CDR2 from the germline V gene are MNHEY and SVGAGI. V shed 2 bases and J 1 base; nucleotides not matched to a gene: 0. This CDR3 spans 14 amino acids. The CDR3 bases are TGTGCCAGCAGTTACACTAGCGGGTCCTACGAGCAGTACTTC. Amino acids: CASSYTSGSYEQYF.

J is TRBJ2-1 and V is TRBV27, with 9 bases matching TRBD2. The V segment lost 4 bases and the J segment 5 bases; nucleotides outside the gene matches: 6. The CDR3 totals 15 residues. Germline loops: CDR1 MNHEY, CDR2 SMNVEV (reference sequence). The CDR3 is CASSSREGPNNEQFF. As DNA, the CDR3 is TGTGCCAGCAGTTCGCGGGAGGGCCCCAACAATGAGCAGTTCTTC.

In this sample, this clone turned up once. The chain uses TRBV6-1 and TRBJ2-5; TRBD2 might be the D (5 bases). The CDR3 covers 13 residues. Trimming pared 7 bases from V and 2 bases from J, leaving 11 bases between. Germline lookup yields CDR1 MNHNS and CDR2 SASEGT. The CDR3 is CASKGSDQETQYF. The CDR3 DNA is TGTGCCAGCAAGGGTAGCGATCAAGAGACCCAGTACTTC.

J is TRBJ2-5 and V is TRBV7-8; no reliable D call. The germline gives CDR1 SGHVS, CDR2 FQNEAQ. The CDR3 is 15 residues long. V dropped 5 bases and J dropped 0 bases, with 13 bases sitting between them. This CDR3 is CASSQANGYQETQYF. The CDR3 bases are TGTGCCAGCAGCCAGGCAAACGGGTACCAAGAGACCCAGTACTTC.

This sequence joins TRBV2 and TRBJ2-1; D is ambiguous. V shed 3 bases and J shed 7 bases, with 7 bases lying between them. This CDR3 is built from 12 residues. Germline CDR1 reads SNHLY; CDR2 reads FYNNEI. CDR3 coding DNA: TGTGCCAGCAGTGACCCCCGTAATGAGCAGTTCTTC. Its translation is CASSDPRNEQFF.

The V gene is TRBV10-1, the J gene TRBJ2-2, with a possible D match to TRBD2 (6 bases). V dropped 8 bases and J dropped 4 bases, with 14 bases sitting between them. The CDR3 has 14 amino acids. CDR1 is WNHNN and CDR2 is SYGVQD in the germline V gene (reference sequence). CDR3 in DNA: TGCGCCAGCGCAGGACTACCCGGCACCGGGGAGCTGTTTTTT. Protein product: CASAGLPGTGELFF.

The V call is TRBV7-9, the J call TRBJ1-1; D gene ambiguous. This CDR3 is built from 13 residues. Per the germline V gene, CDR1 is SEHNR and CDR2 is FQNEAQ (reference sequence). The V end lost 5 bases, the J end lost 6 bases, and 13 bases lay between the germline ends. CDR3 DNA: TGTGCCAGCAGCCTTAACATCGTCGCTGAAGCTTTCTTT. Amino acid sequence: CASSLNIVAEAFF.

This clone was picked up one time. The chain has TRBV19 and TRBJ2-7; 9 bases are shared with TRBD1. The CDR3 contains 15 residues. J gave up 5 bases and V 3 bases, and 8 bases lay outside the gene matches. Germline assignment: CDR1 LNHDA and CDR2 SQIVND (reference sequence). CDR3 DNA: TGTGCCAGTAGTATTCCGGGACAGGGAGTCCACGAGCAGTACTTC. It specifies CASSIPGQGVHEQYF.

This chain joins TRBV7-9 and TRBJ2-7; TRBD1 is a possible D gene (6 bases). V lost 5 bases, J lost 2 bases, and 19 bases lay in between. The germline V gene encodes CDR1 SEHNR and CDR2 FQNEAQ (reference sequence). The CDR3 covers 16 residues. CDR3 amino acids: CASSHSTGLTAYEQYF. CDR3 coding DNA: TGTGCCAGCAGCCACTCGACAGGCCTCACGGCCTACGAGCAGTACTTC.

The V call is TRBV19, the J call TRBJ1-2; D remains ambiguous. The germline gives CDR1 LNHDA, CDR2 SQIVND (reference sequence). The CDR3 covers 13 residues. The V gene lost 7 bases and the J gene lost 4 bases, with 13 bases spanning the gap. DNA for the CDR3: TGTGCCAGTACGTGGGATTCCGGCTATGGCTACACCTTC. Its translation: CASTWDSGYGYTF.

V gene TRBV30 combines with J gene TRBJ2-7, with D possibly being TRBD1 or TRBD2 (5 bases each). The CDR3 loop spans 11 amino acids. Trimming cost V 1 base and J 9 bases, with 10 bases left between them. Germline lookup yields CDR1 GTSNPN and CDR2 SVGIG (reference sequence). The CDR3: CAWSEGPMQYF. The CDR3 region has the DNA TGTGCCTGGAGTGAGGGACCTATGCAGTACTTC.